The 13 T cell receptor beta chains given below trace back to one sample, sequenced in a study of OX40 agonist ivuxolimab in advanced cancers. Profiling relied on immunoSEQ multiplex PCR, and the TCRdb table lists in-frame clones only, not all of them. The table includes around 82,000 clones, around 88% detected once. Sequenced material: CD4+ or CD8+ T cells sorted from blood, taken in a trial of the OX40 agonist ivuxolimab. These receptors all stem from an adult with an advanced solid tumor such as melanoma, head and neck, liver or kidney cancer.

The CDR3 loop reads CASSLTGTPQETQYF. CDR3 bases: TGTGCCAGCAGCTTGACCGGGACTCCACAAGAGACCCAGTACTTC. The chain links TRBV14 to TRBJ2-5; a possible D gene is TRBD2 (6 bases). The germline V gene has CDR1 SGHDN and CDR2 FVKESK. There are 15 residues in the CDR3. The V end lost 5 bases, the J end lost 2 bases, and 15 bases lay between the germline ends.

The rearrangement joins TRBV7-2 to TRBJ2-3; 11 bases are a match to TRBD2. The J segment lost 5 bases and the V segment lost 4 bases, leaving 11 bases of the junction unmatched. CDR1 and CDR2 (germline): SGHTA, FQGNSA. The CDR3 runs to 17 residues. CDR3: CASSSTSGRRSGDTQYF. The CDR3 DNA reads as TGTGCCAGCAGCTCCACTAGCGGGAGAAGGTCAGGAGATACGCAGTATTTT.

The V and J genes are TRBV10-3 and TRBJ2-5; 10 bases line up with TRBD2. Germline V gene data show CDR1 as ENHRY and CDR2 as SYGVKD. Trimming cost V 5 bases and J 4 bases; bases outside gene matches: 7. The CDR3 runs 15 residues. The DNA for the CDR3 is TGTGCCATCAGTCCCGAGCGGGAGGGCCGAGAGACCCAGTACTTC. This sequence encodes CAISPEREGRETQYF.

Here the CDR3 reads CASSRTLEQYF. CDR3 bases: TGTGCCAGCAGTCGGACACTCGAGCAGTACTTC. V and J are TRBV28 and TRBJ2-7; D is possibly TRBD1 (5 bases). Germline CDR1 reads MDHEN; CDR2 reads SYDVKM. CDR3 length equals 11 residues. The V gene lost 5 bases and the J gene lost 6 bases, with 8 bases spanning the gap.

The chain's CDR3 is CASGPGPSGRGYTF. The CDR3 DNA reads TGTGCCAGCGGCCCCGGCCCTTCCGGCAGGGGCTACACCTTC. The V call is TRBV9, the J call TRBJ1-2; D not certain. Germline V gives CDR1 SGDLS, CDR2 YYNGEE. This CDR3 comprises 14 residues. V was cut by 7 bases and J by 8 bases, with 21 bases left in between.

This clone has a handful of counts. J is TRBJ1-2 and V is TRBV28; unclear D gene. V was clipped by 2 bases and J by 5 bases, with 9 bases between them. The CDR3 runs to 13 residues. CDR1 and CDR2 from the germline V gene are MDHEN and SYDVKM. CDR3 bases: TGTGCCAGCAGTTTAGGCATCACGTATGGCTACACCTTC. Amino acid sequence: CASSLGITYGYTF.

The chain has TRBV2 and TRBJ2-3; 9 positions match TRBD2. J lost 0 bases, V lost 9 bases, and 7 bases had no gene match. Germline CDR1 SNHLY, CDR2 FYNNEI. The CDR3 consists of 15 residues. CDR3 region: CARAPSGKSTDTQYF. The CDR3 DNA reads as TGTGCCAGGGCGCCTAGCGGGAAAAGCACAGATACGCAGTATTTT.

The chain has TRBV28 and TRBJ2-2; no clear D gene. The CDR3 is 15 residues long. Trimming shortened V by 3 bases and J by 3 bases, and 11 bases separated the two germline ends. Looked up from germline, CDR1 is MDHEN and CDR2 is SYDVKM. In DNA, the CDR3 is TGTGCCAGCAGTTTTGTACGAAGGGACACCGGGGAGCTGTTTTTT. It translates to CASSFVRRDTGELFF. Together with reference TRBV28 and TRBJ2-2, the CDR3 gives the full variable domain: DVKVTQSSRYLVKRTGEKVFLECVQDMDHENMFWYRQDPGLGLRLIYFSYDVKMKEKGDIPEGYSVSREKKERFSLILESASTNQTSMYLCASSFVRRDTGELFFGEGSRLTVL.

The sample holds a few counts of this clone. The chain uses TRBV27 and TRBJ2-1; the D gene is possibly TRBD2 (5 bases). The CDR3 sequence is 13 residues long. V lost 9 bases and J 9 bases, leaving 18 bases between the germline ends. Germline assignment: CDR1 MNHEY and CDR2 SMNVEV (reference sequence). For the CDR3, the DNA is TGTGCCAGTACGGAAAGGCTAGGAGGTGAGCAGTTCTTC. Translated: CASTERLGGEQFF.

V usage is TRBV7-9 and J usage is TRBJ2-1; the D gene is possibly TRBD1 (5 bases). Trimming took 5 bases from V and 6 from J, leaving 11 bases between them. Germline-derived CDR1 and CDR2 are SEHNR and FQNEAQ (reference sequence). The CDR3 loop spans 13 amino acids. The DNA of the CDR3 is TGTGCCAGCAGCGACCAGGGTCCCAATGAGCAGTTCTTC. Its protein is CASSDQGPNEQFF. Drawing the rest from reference TRBV7-9 and TRBJ2-1, the complete variable domain is DTGVSQNPRHKITKRGQNVTFRCDPISEHNRLYWYRQTLGQGPEFLTYFQNEAQLEKSRLLSDRFSAERPKGSFSTLEIQRTEQGDSAMYLCASSDQGPNEQFFGPGTRLTVL.

The table lists this clone with a count of one. The CDR3 loop is CASSLLRGDGNTGELFF. The CDR3 nucleotides are TGTGCCAGCAGCCTTTTGAGAGGGGACGGGAACACCGGGGAGCTGTTTTTT. The gene calls are TRBV11-1 and TRBJ2-2; possibly TRBD1 or TRBD2 for D (5 bases each). CDR3 length: 17 amino acids. Per the germline V gene, CDR1 is SGHAT and CDR2 is FQDESV (reference sequence). Between the trimmed V and J ends, which lost 5 bases and 1 base, there was a span of 17 bases.

V is TRBV7-3 and J is TRBJ1-2; no firm D call. The CDR3 length is 13 residues. Trimming shortened V by 2 bases and J by 7 bases, and 11 bases separated the two germline ends. Germline CDR1 is SGHTA and CDR2 is FQGTGA. CDR3 in DNA: TGTGCCAGCAGCTTACTTGGGTCCGGTGGCTACACCTTC. Amino acid sequence: CASSLLGSGGYTF.

The chain combines TRBV18 with TRBJ2-3, with TRBD2 matching over 11 bases. The V and J ends lost 0 bases and 8 bases, in that order; junction bases with no gene match: 10. The germline CDR1 and CDR2 sequences are KGHSH and LQKENI. The CDR3 is 17 amino acids. CDR3 coding DNA: TGTGCCAGCTCACCACCCGAGGGACTAGCGGCCCAGCTTACGCAGTATTTT. It translates to CASSPPEGLAAQLTQYF.